The 13 T cell receptor beta chains below all came from one sample that was sequenced in a study of graft-versus-host responses after intestinal transplantation. TCRdb keeps only in-frame clones here, not all; method: immunoSEQ multiplex PCR. The sample holds some 9,800 clones, 94% seen once. This sample comprised PBMCs, obtained 8 days after intestinal transplant. The receptors here all came from a human patient who received an intestinal transplant, so some T cells may come from the graft donor.

This chain joins TRBV4-1 and TRBJ1-5; D is ambiguous. The V end lost 5 bases, the J end lost 2 bases, and 16 bases lay between the germline ends. From germline, CDR1 is MGHRA and CDR2 YSYEKL. CDR3 length equals 16 residues. CDR3: CASSAMHLVGNQPQHF. CDR3 DNA: TGCGCCAGCAGCGCCATGCACCTAGTCGGCAATCAGCCCCAGCATTTT.

In its sample, this clone was seen once. V is TRBV14 and J is TRBJ2-2; the D is unclear. Germline V lookup: CDR1 SGHDN, CDR2 FVKESK. The CDR3 spans 12 residues. V lost 5 bases and J 6 bases, leaving 7 bases between the germline ends. The CDR3 coding sequence is TGTGCCAGCAGCAGAGTCGCCGGGGAGCTGTTTTTT. This translates into CASSRVAGELFF.

This chain links TRBV28 with TRBJ1-1; D ambiguous. The CDR3 is 13 amino acids. The germline CDR1 and CDR2 sequences are MDHEN and SYDVKM. The V gene lost 2 bases and the J gene lost 0 bases, with 4 bases spanning the gap. CDR3 amino acids: CASSLVVNTEAFF. CDR3 coding DNA: TGTGCCAGCAGTTTAGTGGTGAACACTGAAGCTTTCTTT.

V is TRBV7-9 and J is TRBJ2-1; D is uncertain. Germline V gene lookup returns CDR1 SEHNR and CDR2 FQNEAQ (reference sequence). Trimming shortened V by 1 base and J by 12 bases, and 16 bases separated the two germline ends. The CDR3 contains 14 residues. In nucleotides, the CDR3 is TGTGCCAGCAGCTTAGATTTAATCCAACCAGGGCAGTTCTTC. It specifies CASSLDLIQPGQFF.

As to this clone: The same CDR3 also results from other DNA sequences found in this sample. The chain carries TRBV28 and TRBJ2-2; the D call may be TRBD1 or TRBD2 (6 bases each). The length of the CDR3 is 13 residues. Trimming stripped 3 bases from V and 8 bases from J, with 10 bases between. Germline assignment: CDR1 MDHEN and CDR2 SYDVKM. The CDR3 sequence is CASSFRGTGELFF. DNA of the CDR3: TGTGCCAGCAGTTTTCGGGGGACAGGGGAGCTGTTTTTT.

The rearrangement uses TRBV11-2 and TRBJ1-1; D not resolved. Trimming shortened V by 2 bases and J by 3 bases, and 16 bases separated the two germline ends. This CDR3 spans 16 amino acids. Germline loops: CDR1 SGHAT, CDR2 FQNNGV. The CDR3 region is CASSLWRRQVDTEAFF. The CDR3 DNA reads as TGTGCCAGCAGCTTATGGCGGCGGCAGGTCGACACTGAAGCTTTCTTT.

This chain joins TRBV5-1 and TRBJ2-3, with 7 nucleotides matching TRBD1. Germline CDR1 SGHRS, CDR2 YFSETQ. J was trimmed by 3 bases and V by 5 bases; bases with no gene match: 12. This CDR3 is 16 amino acids long. CDR3 DNA sequence: TGCGCCAGCAGTGTGCCCGTGACAGGGAGTACAGATACGCAGTATTTT. Its translation is CASSVPVTGSTDTQYF.

This sequence joins TRBV6-5 and TRBJ2-7; D is undetermined. Germline values: CDR1 MNHEY, CDR2 SVGAGI. Trimming pared 7 bases from V and 0 bases from J, leaving 13 bases between. The CDR3 extends over 14 amino acids. DNA of the CDR3: TGTGCCAGCACCCCTGGTAGCAGCTCCTACGAGCAGTACTTC. Protein product: CASTPGSSSYEQYF.

This clone appeared once. The chain joins TRBV5-1 to TRBJ2-2, with 9 bases that match TRBD2. The CDR3 spans 16 residues. The junction had 4 bases not matched to a gene; V was cut back by 0 bases and J by 4 bases. From germline, CDR1 is SGHRS and CDR2 YFSETQ. Here the CDR3 DNA reads TGCGCCAGCAGCTTGGCCGGGACTAGCCCCACCGGGGAGCTGTTTTTT. Translating gives CASSLAGTSPTGELFF. The whole variable domain, remainder taken from reference TRBV5-1 and TRBJ2-2, is KAGVTQTPRYLIKTRGQQVTLSCSPISGHRSVSWYQQTPGQGLQFLFEYFSETQRNKGNFPGRFSGRQFSNSRSEMNVSTLELGDSALYLCASSLAGTSPTGELFFGEGSRLTVL.

About this clone itself: Other DNA sequences in the same sample also yield this CDR3. The chain uses TRBV19 and TRBJ2-2; 8 positions match TRBD1. The germline gives CDR1 LNHDA, CDR2 SQIVND (reference sequence). Trimming at V came to 1 base and at J to 3 bases, leaving 4 bases not matched to a gene. The CDR3 loop spans 16 amino acids. CDR3 nucleotides: TGTGCCAGTAGTATAGCAGGGGGCAGGTACACCGGGGAGCTGTTTTTT. It specifies CASSIAGGRYTGELFF.

As for this clone: One end of the junction varies from germline; a read error may be responsible. The chain uses TRBV29-1 and TRBJ2-7, with 8 bases aligning to TRBD1. This CDR3 is 11 amino acids long. CDR1 and CDR2 (germline): SQVTM, ANQGSEA. This CDR3 reads CGVRTGREQYF. The CDR3 region has the DNA TGCGGCGTTCGGACAGGGAGGGAGCAGTACTTC.

The chain combines TRBV28 with TRBJ2-3, with 7 bases fitting TRBD2. With 5 bases clipped from V and 1 base from J, the junction kept 3 bases outside the gene matches. Germline-derived CDR1 and CDR2 are MDHEN and SYDVKM. The CDR3 sequence is 14 residues long. The CDR3 DNA reads TGTGCCAGCAGTGTAACTAGCGGCACAGATACGCAGTATTTT. Amino acids: CASSVTSGTDTQYF.

The rearrangement links TRBV28 to TRBJ1-5; D ambiguous. The CDR3 runs to 15 residues. CDR1 MDHEN and CDR2 SYDVKM come from the germline V gene. The V end was cut by 5 bases, the J end by 5 bases, with 16 bases between. The CDR3, as DNA: TGTGCCAGCAGTCCTCCCGACGCGGCGCATCAGCCCCAGCATTTT. It codes for CASSPPDAAHQPQHF. Variable domain in full (rest from reference TRBV28 and TRBJ1-5): DVKVTQSSRYLVKRTGEKVFLECVQDMDHENMFWYRQDPGLGLRLIYFSYDVKMKEKGDIPEGYSVSREKKERFSLILESASTNQTSMYLCASSPPDAAHQPQHFGDGTRLSIL.